What follows are 27 T cell receptor beta chains derived from one specimen sequenced in a study of shared T cell receptors in the human thymus. The protocol was immunoSEQ multiplex PCR, while the TCRdb copy is restricted to in-frame clones and leaves out a portion. The sample holds roughly 710,000 clones, 80% to 90% seen once. A further study also used this sample, focusing on human thymus T cells.

Sequencing was done on a sample of thymocytes. The receptors here all came from a girl under two years old with a congenital heart defect.

The genes are TRBV9 and TRBJ1-2; D ambiguous. Germline V gene lookup returns CDR1 SGDLS and CDR2 YYNGEE. The CDR3 extends over 12 amino acids. Deletions cut 7 bases from V and 3 bases from J, with 10 bases between. As DNA, the CDR3 is TGTGCCAGCCGCCGAGGAGACTATGGCTACACCTTC. This codes for CASRRGDYGYTF. The whole variable domain, filled in from reference TRBV9 and TRBJ1-2, reads DSGVTQTPKHLITATGQRVTLRCSPRSGDLSVYWYQQSLDQGLQFLIQYYNGEERAKGNILERFSAQQFPDLHSELNLSSLELGDSALYFCASRRGDYGYTFGSGTRLTVV.

The chain couples TRBV15 to TRBJ1-1, with no clear D. The CDR3 has 15 amino acids. V was trimmed by 4 bases and J by 2 bases, leaving 14 bases between them. Germline V CDR1 and CDR2: LNHNV, YYDKDF (reference sequence). CDR3 DNA: TGTGCCACCAGCAAAGATTTATGGGCTAACACTGAAGCTTTCTTT. Translating gives CATSKDLWANTEAFF.

The V call is TRBV21-1, the J call TRBJ1-1. TRBV21-1 is a pseudogene locus. The CDR3 length is 14 residues. CDR3 bases: TGTGCCAGCAGCTCAAGGACTGCTAGCACTGAAGCTTTCTTT. Residues: CASSSRTASTEAFF.

This clone has just one count. This chain joins TRBV11-2 and TRBJ2-7; 9 nucleotides match TRBD1. CDR1 and CDR2 (germline): SGHAT, FQNNGV. The CDR3 contains 16 residues. V dropped 0 bases and J dropped 5; count of bases not matched to a gene: 8. CDR3 region: CASSLDTGQGVHEQYF. The CDR3 nucleotides read TGTGCCAGCAGCTTAGACACGGGACAGGGTGTCCACGAGCAGTACTTC.

The chain couples TRBV7-9 to TRBJ1-5, with D possibly matching TRBD1 (6 bases). Trimming removed 2 bases from V and 5 bases from J, with 16 bases in between. Germline V gene data show CDR1 as SEHNR and CDR2 as FQNEAQ (reference sequence). The CDR3 extends over 16 amino acids. The CDR3 loop is CASSLTRDKGDQPQHF. CDR3 bases: TGTGCCAGCAGCTTAACCCGGGACAAGGGAGATCAGCCCCAGCATTTT.

V is TRBV11-2 and J is TRBJ1-5; tentatively, D is TRBD1 (5 bases). V lost 1 base, J lost 5 bases, and 9 bases lay in between. The CDR3 is 14 amino acids. Germline CDR1 and CDR2: SGHAT and FQNNGV. CDR3 in DNA: TGTGCCAGCAGCTTAGGGGGCGGGGATCAGCCCCAGCATTTT. It translates to CASSLGGGDQPQHF.

This clone showed up just a few times. The genes are TRBV7-2 and TRBJ2-1; the D gene is possibly TRBD2 (6 bases). The CDR3 consists of 16 residues. Deletions cut 6 bases from V and 2 bases from J, with 17 bases between. The germline gives CDR1 SGHTA, CDR2 FQGNSA. In DNA form, the CDR3 reads TGTGCCAGCAGGGGGGGATCGGGGCTTCCCTACAATGAGCAGTTCTTC. Translated, it gives CASRGGSGLPYNEQFF.

The rearrangement links TRBV11-2 to TRBJ2-7, with 7 bases that match TRBD1. Germline assignment: CDR1 SGHAT and CDR2 FQNNGV. The CDR3 length is 16 residues. With 5 bases clipped from V and 3 bases from J, the junction kept 13 bases outside the gene matches. CDR3: CASSPTTGTAFYEQYF. Written as DNA, the CDR3 is TGTGCCAGCAGCCCGACCACCGGGACAGCATTCTACGAGCAGTACTTC. Variable domain in full (rest from reference TRBV11-2 and TRBJ2-7): EAGVAQSPRYKIIEKRQSVAFWCNPISGHATLYWYQQILGQGPKLLIQFQNNGVVDDSQLPKDRFSAERLKGVDSTLKIQPAKLEDSAVYLCASSPTTGTAFYEQYFGPGTRLTVT.

The chain couples TRBV19 to TRBJ2-5; no definite D call. Trimming removed 6 bases at V and 5 bases at J, with 19 bases between. This CDR3 contains 15 residues. The germline V gene encodes CDR1 LNHDA and CDR2 SQIVND (reference sequence). The DNA of the CDR3 is TGTGCCAGTAGGGTCAACCCTCTCGAGGATGAGACCCAGTACTTC. Its protein is CASRVNPLEDETQYF. Full variable domain (rest looked up from reference TRBV19 and TRBJ2-5): DGGITQSPKYLFRKEGQNVTLSCEQNLNHDAMYWYRQDPGQGLRLIYYSQIVNDFQKGDIAEGYSVSREKKESFPLTVTSAQKNPTAFYLCASRVNPLEDETQYFGPGTRLLVL.

This sequence joins TRBV10-3 and TRBJ1-5; 7 bases align to TRBD1. Germline trimming cut 4 bases from V and 8 bases from J; bases unmatched to any gene: 20. CDR1 is ENHRY, CDR2 SYGVKD, per germline. The CDR3 consists of 18 residues. In DNA, the CDR3 is TGTGCCATCAGTGGAACCTCCGGACAGGAGGGTTTAGTGGAGCCCCAGCATTTT. This translates into CAISGTSGQEGLVEPQHF.

The genes are TRBV6-1 and TRBJ2-7, with D maybe TRBD2 (6 bases). Looked up from germline, CDR1 is MNHNS and CDR2 is SASEGT. Trimming removed 5 bases from V and 3 bases from J, with 14 bases in between. The CDR3 is 14 residues long. The CDR3 loop is CASSHISGGYEQYF. In DNA form, the CDR3 reads TGTGCCAGCAGTCACATTTCCGGGGGCTACGAGCAGTACTTC.

This chain uses TRBV4-1 with TRBJ2-7; possibly TRBD2 for D (6 bases). Trimming left V 3 bases short and J 5 bases short, with 26 bases between. The CDR3 loop spans 18 amino acids. Per germline, CDR1 MGHRA and CDR2 YSYEKL. In DNA, the CDR3 is TGCGCCAGCAGCCATCATCGGCCGGTGAGACTAGACAAAAACGAGCAGTACTTC. Translation: CASSHHRPVRLDKNEQYF.

The gene calls are TRBV7-9 and TRBJ2-5, with a tentative D call TRBD1 (6 bases). CDR1 is SEHNR and CDR2 is FQNEAQ in the germline V gene (reference sequence). There are 18 residues in the CDR3. The V end was cut by 1 base, the J end by 0 bases, with 18 bases between. CDR3 DNA sequence: TGTGCCAGCAGCTTAGTTTACGTCGGGACACCTAACCAAGAGACCCAGTACTTC. Translated: CASSLVYVGTPNQETQYF.

The rearrangement joins TRBV5-6 to TRBJ1-6, with D perhaps matching TRBD1 (5 bases). CDR3 length: 16 residues. Germline V gene lookup returns CDR1 SGHDT and CDR2 YYEEEE. With 4 bases removed from V and 6 bases from J, the gap between germline ends came to 17 bases. The CDR3 nucleotides read TGTGCCAGCAGCAATATTGATCAGGGAGGTAATTCACCCCTCCACTTT. Translation gives CASSNIDQGGNSPLHF.

The chain is built from TRBV14 and TRBJ2-7; 7 bases are a match to TRBD1. The length of the CDR3 is 13 residues. In germline, CDR1 is SGHDN, CDR2 FVKESK. V shed 5 bases and J 2 bases; nucleotides not matched to a gene: 3. As DNA, the CDR3 is TGTGCCAGCAGCAAGGGACAGCCCTACGAGCAGTACTTC. Amino acid sequence: CASSKGQPYEQYF.

This sequence joins TRBV29-1 and TRBJ2-3, with D maybe TRBD2 (5 bases). Per the germline V gene, CDR1 is SQVTM and CDR2 is ANQGSEA. Trimming pared 2 bases from V and 2 bases from J, leaving 8 bases between. The CDR3 is made up of 13 amino acids. CDR3 nucleotides: TGCAGCGTTGAATTAGCGCTCACAGATACGCAGTATTTT. As protein: CSVELALTDTQYF.

J is TRBJ2-5 and V is TRBV27; 12 nucleotides agree with TRBD2. The germline V gene has CDR1 MNHEY and CDR2 SMNVEV (reference sequence). J was trimmed by 3 bases and V by 5 bases; bases with no gene match: 10. There are 17 residues in the CDR3. CDR3 coding DNA: TGTGCCAGCAGTACCATCGGACTAGCGGGGCCAGAAGAGACCCAGTACTTC. Protein sequence: CASSTIGLAGPEETQYF.

This clone was counted only a few times. The genes are TRBV6-5 and TRBJ1-2; tentative D call: TRBD1 (6 bases). CDR3 size: 13 residues. Germline V CDR1 and CDR2: MNHEY, SVGAGI. Between the trimmed V and J ends, which lost 5 bases and 5 bases, there was a span of 12 bases. CDR3 nucleotide sequence: TGTGCCAGCAGTAGGACAGAACTTTATGGCTACACCTTC. It is translated as CASSRTELYGYTF.

The chain couples TRBV27 to TRBJ2-7, with 14 nucleotides matching TRBD2. V dropped 6 bases and J dropped 0; count of bases not matched to a gene: 10. Germline V gene lookup returns CDR1 MNHEY and CDR2 SMNVEV (reference sequence). The CDR3 extends over 18 amino acids. The CDR3 nucleotides read TGTGCCAGCAGCCCGGGACTAGCGGGGGCCCACCACTCCTACGAGCAGTACTTC. Amino acids: CASSPGLAGAHHSYEQYF.

The chain couples TRBV15 to TRBJ1-1; the D is unclear. In germline, CDR1 is LNHNV, CDR2 YYDKDF (reference sequence). Trimming took 3 bases from V and 4 from J, leaving 9 bases between them. This CDR3 comprises 13 residues. The CDR3 DNA follows: TGTGCCACCAGCAGGGGAGAAACCACTGAAGCTTTCTTT. It is translated as CATSRGETTEAFF.

V usage is TRBV19 and J usage is TRBJ1-1; 8 nucleotides match TRBD1. The CDR3 is 12 residues long. Germline trimming cut 3 bases from V and 10 bases from J; bases unmatched to any gene: 4. CDR1 LNHDA and CDR2 SQIVND come from the germline V gene (reference sequence). The CDR3 reads CASSIGRGRAFF. The DNA of the CDR3 is TGTGCCAGTAGTATTGGCAGGGGGCGAGCTTTCTTT.

The rearrangement links TRBV2 to TRBJ2-3; the D is unclear. This CDR3 spans 12 amino acids. Germline V gene data show CDR1 as SNHLY and CDR2 as FYNNEI. The ends were cut back, 9 bases at V and 4 bases at J, with 11 bases in the middle. The CDR3 reads CASMETPDTQYF. CDR3 sequence (DNA): TGTGCCAGTATGGAGACGCCAGATACGCAGTATTTT.

This clone has only a few counts. The V call is TRBV7-4, the J call TRBJ1-1, with TRBD1 matching over 8 bases. J gave up 0 bases and V 4 bases, and 4 bases lay outside the gene matches. This CDR3 has 15 amino acids. Germline V gene lookup returns CDR1 SGHVT and CDR2 SQSDAQ. CDR3 DNA sequence: TGTGCCAGCAGCTCGAGACAGGGGATGAACACTGAAGCTTTCTTT. It specifies CASSSRQGMNTEAFF. Full variable domain (missing parts from reference TRBV7-4 and TRBJ1-1): GAGVSQSPRYKVAKRGRDVALRCDSISGHVTLYWYRQTLGQGSEVLTYSQSDAQRDKSGRPSGRFSAERPERSVSTLKIQRTEQGDSAVYLCASSSRQGMNTEAFFGQGTRLTVV.

The chain employs TRBV29-1 and TRBJ1-1, with TRBD1 as a possible D gene (6 bases). CDR1 is SQVTM, CDR2 ANQGSEA, per germline. CDR3 size: 13 residues. The V end lost 7 bases, the J end lost 5 bases, and 17 bases lay between the germline ends. The CDR3 region is CSAGVGRGTEAFF. CDR3 nucleotide sequence: TGCAGCGCAGGGGTCGGTCGAGGGACTGAAGCTTTCTTT.

This chain connects TRBV7-6 to TRBJ1-1, with TRBD1 as a possible D gene (5 bases). This CDR3 is 15 amino acids long. Deletions cut 5 bases from V and 1 base from J, with 14 bases between. CDR1 and CDR2 from the germline V gene are SGHVS and FNYEAQ. The CDR3 loop is CASSPTRTGNTEAFF. The CDR3, as DNA: TGTGCCAGCAGCCCGACAAGAACAGGGAACACTGAAGCTTTCTTT.

The chain links TRBV4-3 to TRBJ2-5; D gene unclear. CDR3 size: 15 residues. V was clipped by 0 bases and J by 1 base, with 9 bases between them. The V gene's germline CDR1 is LGHNA and CDR2 YSLEER. The CDR3 sequence is CASSQDGGLQETQYF. The CDR3 nucleotides read TGCGCCAGCAGCCAAGATGGCGGTCTCCAAGAGACCCAGTACTTC.

This clone is a singleton in its sample. V is TRBV15 and J is TRBJ1-6; a weak D match, TRBD1 (6 bases). In germline, CDR1 is LNHNV, CDR2 YYDKDF (reference sequence). This CDR3 spans 17 amino acids. Trimming pared 1 base from V and 9 bases from J, leaving 19 bases between. The CDR3 coding sequence is TGTGCCACCAGCAGAGTTGGAGAACAGGGATTAGGTTCACCCCTCCACTTT. As protein: CATSRVGEQGLGSPLHF.